The 32 T cell receptor beta chains presented below share a single source sample, sequenced in a study of CD8 T cells in ankylosing spondylitis. TCRdb redid the calling of the 5' RACE reads with MiXCR, one entry per CDR3 protein. The repertoire holds a few hundred thousand distinct CDR3 sequences, with 10% to 13% as singletons. Sequences were obtained from blood, either unsorted or a sorted T cell fraction (not recorded which). The origin of the receptors is a male donor with ankylosing spondylitis or in good health (not recorded which).

This clonotype came up many times. The J gene is TRBJ2-1, the V gene TRBV6-5; D unresolved. The CDR3 extends over 14 amino acids. Per the germline V gene, CDR1 is MNHEY and CDR2 is SVGAGI. The V end was cut by 5 bases, the J end by 0 bases, with 8 bases between. This CDR3 reads CASSESSSYNEQFF. DNA for the CDR3: TGTGCCAGCAGTGAGTCGAGCTCCTACAATGAGCAGTTCTTC.

This clonotype appeared a few times. Written as DNA, the CDR3 is TGTGCCAGCAGTTACTCCCTAGCGGGGGCCAGCACAGATACGCAGTATTTT. The encoded protein is CASSYSLAGASTDTQYF. The chain has TRBV6-5 and TRBJ2-3; TRBD2 agrees at 10 bases. V dropped 0 bases and J dropped 0; count of bases not matched to a gene: 3. This CDR3 is 17 amino acids long. Germline V gene sequence: CDR1 MNHEY, CDR2 SVGAGI.

This clonotype was detected ten times or more. The chain links TRBV12-3 or TRBV12-4 to TRBJ2-7, with TRBD1 identical over 10 bases. CDR3 length: 14 residues. Germline trimming cut 5 bases from V and 7 bases from J; bases unmatched to any gene: 8. CDR3 DNA sequence: TGTGCCAGCAGTCAAAGACAGGGGGCTTGGGAGCAGTACTTC. Translation gives CASSQRQGAWEQYF.

The genes are TRBV7-8 and TRBJ2-1; D is possibly TRBD2 (6 bases). V shed 1 base and J shed 6 bases, with 16 bases lying between them. The CDR3 consists of 16 residues. CDR1 and CDR2 from the germline V gene are SGHVS and FQNEAQ. The CDR3 loop is CASSLGGAGWGNEQFF. CDR3 bases: TGTGCCAGCAGCTTAGGCGGGGCGGGCTGGGGCAATGAGCAGTTCTTC.

This clonotype has a count of ten or more. The V and J genes are TRBV3-1 and TRBJ2-3; 11 nucleotides line up with TRBD2. V lost 5 bases, J lost 0 bases, and 7 bases stayed unmatched. Germline values: CDR1 LGHDT, CDR2 YNNKEL (reference sequence). The CDR3 has 17 residues. CDR3 in amino acids: CASSELAGGLSTDTQYF. CDR3 DNA: TGTGCCAGCAGCGAGCTAGCGGGGGGCCTTAGCACAGATACGCAGTATTTT.

This clonotype was found many times. The rearrangement uses TRBV7-3 and TRBJ2-1, with 9 bases lining up with TRBD2. This CDR3 is 15 amino acids long. The ends lost 5 bases at V and 5 bases at J; junction bases unmatched: 7. Germline V lookup: CDR1 SGHTA, CDR2 FQGTGA. The CDR3 reads CASSLGLAFHNEQFF. CDR3 nucleotide sequence: TGTGCCAGCAGCCTAGGACTAGCGTTTCACAATGAGCAGTTCTTC.

This clonotype came up many times. The chain joins TRBV20-1 to TRBJ2-1; TRBD2 aligns across 14 bases. CDR1 and CDR2 from the germline V gene are DFQATT and SNEGSKA (reference sequence). V was clipped by 7 bases and J by 2 bases; unmatched bases: 13. The CDR3 spans 18 residues. CDR3 region: CSVETSGGVLRPYNEQFF. DNA for the CDR3: TGCAGTGTCGAGACTAGCGGGGGGGTACTCAGGCCCTACAATGAGCAGTTCTTC.

This clonotype was counted a few times. The gene calls are TRBV12-3 or TRBV12-4 and TRBJ2-6; TRBD2 might be the D (5 bases). The CDR3 extends over 17 amino acids. The ends were cut back, 2 bases at V and 2 bases at J, with 13 bases in the middle. The CDR3 is CASSLWEGSPGANVLTF. The CDR3 nucleotides are TGTGCCAGCAGTTTATGGGAAGGGAGCCCTGGGGCCAACGTCCTGACTTTC.

V usage is TRBV20-1 and J usage is TRBJ1-1; D is undetermined. The CDR3 sequence is 14 residues long. CDR1 is DFQATT and CDR2 is SNEGSKA in the germline V gene (reference sequence). The V gene lost 0 bases and the J gene lost 7 bases, with 15 bases spanning the gap. This CDR3 reads CSARESRRGSEAFF. DNA of the CDR3: TGCAGTGCTAGAGAGTCCCGACGCGGCAGTGAAGCTTTCTTT.

This clonotype was recorded at least ten times. CDR3 in amino acids: CASSSPIDNEQFF. In nucleotides, the CDR3 is TGTGCCAGCAGTTCCCCGATTGACAATGAGCAGTTCTTC. This chain links TRBV28 with TRBJ2-1; no definite D call. There are 13 residues in the CDR3. From germline, CDR1 is MDHEN and CDR2 SYDVKM. The ends were cut back, 4 bases at V and 5 bases at J, with 9 bases in the middle.

This clonotype was detected only a few times. The gene calls are TRBV7-9 and TRBJ1-4, with TRBD1 matching over 9 bases. Unmatched junction bases numbered 2, after V lost 1 base and J lost 8 bases. This CDR3 is built from 14 residues. Germline assignment: CDR1 SEHNR and CDR2 FQNEAQ (reference sequence). In DNA form, the CDR3 reads TGTGCCAGCAGCTTAGGGGGACAGGGAGAAAAACTGTTTTTT. It codes for CASSLGGQGEKLFF.

Ten or more counts support this clonotype. The chain is built from TRBV7-9 and TRBJ1-2, with TRBD1 as a possible D gene (5 bases). The germline V gene has CDR1 SEHNR and CDR2 FQNEAQ (reference sequence). CDR3 length: 13 residues. Trimming removed 3 bases from V and 6 bases from J, with 11 bases in between. The CDR3 protein is CASSLQGRDGYTF. The CDR3 DNA reads TGTGCCAGCAGCTTGCAGGGACGGGATGGCTACACCTTC.

This clonotype was found many times. The chain employs TRBV12-3 or TRBV12-4 and TRBJ2-4; D is unclear. Between the trimmed V and J ends, which lost 3 bases and 0 bases, there was a span of 9 bases. There are 15 residues in the CDR3. The chain's CDR3 is CASSLYWTAKNIQYF. The CDR3 bases are TGTGCCAGCAGTTTGTACTGGACAGCCAAAAACATTCAGTACTTC.

V and J are TRBV3-1 and TRBJ2-2, with D tentatively TRBD1 (5 bases). V lost 9 bases and J lost 6, with 17 bases in between. This CDR3 is built from 14 residues. Germline lookup yields CDR1 LGHDT and CDR2 YNNKEL (reference sequence). The DNA of the CDR3 is TGTGCCAGATTCGGACATTCCGGACCCGGGGAGCTGTTTTTT. This encodes CARFGHSGPGELFF.

This chain joins TRBV28 and TRBJ1-4, with no clear D. Per germline, CDR1 MDHEN and CDR2 SYDVKM. The CDR3 has 12 residues. The V end was cut by 8 bases, the J end by 6 bases, with 10 bases between. CDR3 region: CASGTGYEKLFF. As DNA, the CDR3 is TGTGCCAGCGGCACTGGGTATGAAAAACTGTTTTTT.

Ten or more counts support this clonotype. The V call is TRBV9, the J call TRBJ2-7; TRBD1 agrees at 12 bases. Germline CDR1 reads SGDLS; CDR2 reads YYNGEE. The CDR3 runs to 14 residues. V lost 3 bases and J lost 7; bases outside the gene matches: 5. CDR3 in amino acids: CASSARDRGREQYF. The CDR3 DNA follows: TGTGCCAGCAGCGCCCGGGACAGGGGGCGAGAGCAGTACTTC.

Notes on this clonotype: A much larger clonotype is one base distant, so this may be a read error. The genes are TRBV5-1 and TRBJ2-7, with 9 bases lining up with TRBD1. The CDR3 sequence is 15 residues long. Per germline, CDR1 SGHRS and CDR2 YFSETQ. CDR3 bases: TGCGCCAGCAGCTTTACGGGACAGGGTATCAACGAGCAGTGCTTC. The encoded protein is CASSFTGQGINEQCF.

The rearrangement links TRBV12-3 or TRBV12-4 to TRBJ2-1; possible D gene TRBD1, 6 bases. V gave up 4 bases and J gave up 7 bases, with 29 bases separating them. The CDR3 spans 19 residues. The CDR3 loop is CASSSPRDNFIIPLNEQFF. The CDR3 nucleotides read TGTGCCAGCAGTTCCCCCCGGGACAACTTCATTATTCCCTTGAATGAGCAGTTCTTC.

This clonotype was seen at least ten times. This chain links TRBV10-3 with TRBJ2-3; no firm D call. Trimming pared 3 bases from V and 0 bases from J, leaving 10 bases between. CDR1 and CDR2 (germline): ENHRY, SYGVKD. This CDR3 has 15 residues. The DNA of the CDR3 is TGTGCCATCAGTGACGGCAGAACTAGCACAGATACGCAGTATTTT. Encoded protein: CAISDGRTSTDTQYF.

The chain is built from TRBV15 and TRBJ2-7; D is possibly TRBD1 (5 bases). The V gene's germline CDR1 is LNHNV and CDR2 YYDKDF (reference sequence). CDR3 length equals 14 residues. The ends were cut back, 4 bases at V and 0 bases at J, with 10 bases in the middle. CDR3 nucleotides: TGTGCCACCAGCATAGACAGAAACTCCTACGAGCAGTACTTC. This encodes CATSIDRNSYEQYF.

The rearrangement links TRBV27 to TRBJ2-1; 7 positions agree with TRBD1. The CDR3 has 16 residues. Losses at the gene ends were 6 bases for V and 0 bases for J; bases not matched to a gene: 8. Germline V gene lookup returns CDR1 MNHEY and CDR2 SMNVEV (reference sequence). CDR3 DNA sequence: TGTGCCAGCAGAAACCGGGACAGTTACTCCTACAATGAGCAGTTCTTC. It encodes CASRNRDSYSYNEQFF.

The chain employs TRBV3-1 and TRBJ2-2; no firm D call. CDR3 length: 16 amino acids. The germline V and J ends were trimmed by 4 bases and 4 bases, with 16 bases remaining between them. Looked up from germline, CDR1 is LGHDT and CDR2 is YNNKEL (reference sequence). CDR3 sequence reads: CASSPRPVDFTGELFF. CDR3 bases: TGTGCCAGCAGCCCCCGTCCGGTCGACTTCACCGGGGAGCTGTTTTTT.

This clonotype has just a few counts. The chain employs TRBV9 and TRBJ2-5; 7 nucleotides agree with TRBD2. The germline CDR1 and CDR2 sequences are SGDLS and YYNGEE. There are 14 residues in the CDR3. After removal of 2 bases from V and 2 bases from J, the junction contained 3 bases not matched to a gene. The CDR3 protein is CASSVGTTQETQYF. The DNA of the CDR3 is TGTGCCAGCAGCGTCGGGACTACTCAAGAGACCCAGTACTTC.

This clonotype was seen many times. The chain is built from TRBV29-1 and TRBJ2-5; TRBD1 matches 7 bases. Per germline, CDR1 SQVTM and CDR2 ANQGSEA. CDR3 length equals 13 residues. V lost 7 bases to trimming and J lost 5 bases; unmatched junction nucleotides: 10. CDR3 sequence reads: CSARQGGSETQYF. Written as DNA, the CDR3 is TGCAGCGCTAGACAGGGTGGATCGGAGACCCAGTACTTC.

This clonotype was found many times. The rearrangement joins TRBV4-2 to TRBJ2-5; D remains unclear. Deletions cut 1 base from V and 5 bases from J, with 14 bases between. The CDR3 length is 15 residues. Looked up from germline, CDR1 is LGHNA and CDR2 is YNFKEQ. The CDR3 loop is CASSQVSGYGETQYF. The CDR3 coding sequence is TGTGCCAGCAGCCAAGTCTCGGGCTATGGGGAGACCCAGTACTTC.

This clonotype was seen ten or more times. The CDR3 spells CASSPGPAGELFF. For the CDR3, the DNA is TGCGCCAGCAGCCCTGGGCCGGCCGGGGAGCTGTTTTTT. The rearrangement uses TRBV5-1 and TRBJ2-2; D uncertain. The CDR3 has 13 residues. V lost 4 bases and J 6 bases, leaving 10 bases between the germline ends. Germline V gene sequence: CDR1 SGHRS, CDR2 YFSETQ.

This clonotype has ten or more counts. This chain connects TRBV20-1 to TRBJ2-6; D unclear. In germline, CDR1 is DFQATT, CDR2 SNEGSKA (reference sequence). The CDR3 is 16 residues long. V was cut by 5 bases and J by 0 bases, with 14 bases left in between. The CDR3 coding sequence is TGCAGTGCTGACGGGCAGGAGAGCTCTGGGGCCAACGTCCTGACTTTC. Protein sequence: CSADGQESSGANVLTF.

In its sample, this clonotype was seen a few times. The chain carries TRBV2 and TRBJ1-6; the D is unclear. V was pared by 7 bases and J by 10 bases, with 17 bases between. CDR3 length: 14 residues. CDR1 and CDR2 from the germline V gene are SNHLY and FYNNEI. CDR3 loop: CASNLHFGGSPLHF. For the CDR3, the DNA is TGTGCCAGCAACCTCCATTTCGGTGGATCACCCCTCCACTTT.

This clonotype came up a few times. This chain joins TRBV5-1 and TRBJ2-2; 10 positions agree with TRBD2. Germline CDR1 SGHRS, CDR2 YFSETQ. This CDR3 spans 16 amino acids. J gave up 4 bases and V 2 bases, and 5 bases lay outside the gene matches. Written as DNA, the CDR3 is TGCGCCAGCAGCTTAAGCGGGGGGGGCCTCACCGGGGAGCTGTTTTTT. This gives the protein CASSLSGGGLTGELFF.

The chain combines TRBV5-1 with TRBJ1-1; 10 bases agree with TRBD1. V dropped 6 bases and J dropped 5; count of bases not matched to a gene: 7. Looked up from germline, CDR1 is SGHRS and CDR2 is YFSETQ. The CDR3 is 14 amino acids. The CDR3 is CASIPGTGATEAFF. The DNA of the CDR3 is TGCGCCAGCATCCCCGGGACAGGGGCGACTGAAGCTTTCTTT.

This clonotype was seen many times. The V gene is TRBV4-1, the J gene TRBJ1-1, with D tentatively TRBD1 (5 bases). The CDR3 length is 14 residues. With 3 bases removed from V and 6 bases from J, the gap between germline ends came to 14 bases. Germline V gene lookup returns CDR1 MGHRA and CDR2 YSYEKL. For the CDR3, the DNA is TGCGCCAGCAGCCAGGACCTGGGGGGTGCTGAAGCTTTCTTT. Protein product: CASSQDLGGAEAFF.

This clonotype was observed a handful of times. This chain connects TRBV28 to TRBJ2-2; possibly TRBD1 for D (6 bases). V was cut by 5 bases and J by 7 bases, with 14 bases left in between. CDR1 MDHEN and CDR2 SYDVKM come from the germline V gene. This CDR3 has 14 amino acids. As DNA, the CDR3 is TGTGCCAGCAGTCGGGCAGGGGAGAACGGGGAGCTGTTTTTT. This codes for CASSRAGENGELFF.